The clone carrying this TCR beta chain showed up many times. RNA transcripts gave rise to amplified TCR beta CDR3 regions. HTBI primers were the set used in a first-round RT-PCR of the TCR CDR3. TCRdb re-called the multiplex PCR reads with MiXCR, one entry per CDR3 protein. This table holds about 840,000 distinct CDR3 sequences, about two fifths found once. This sample is drawn from a study of T cells in Graves' hyperthyroidism and ophthalmopathy. The CDR3 consists of 12 residues. V was shortened by 3 bases and J by 3 bases, with 6 bases between the two germline ends. Germline assignment: CDR1 SGHDN and CDR2 FVKESK.

This sequence joins TRBV14 and TRBJ2-7; D gene uncertain. Source material: blood. The sequence was obtained from a young man with Graves' hyperthyroidism. CDR3: CASSHQDYEQYF. DNA of the CDR3: TGTGCCAGCAGCCACCAGGACTACGAGCAGTACTTC.